One T cell receptor beta chain is described in this entry. These data belong to a study of blood T cell repertoires in COVID-19. Across the whole study: Some COVID-19 samples were acute and others convalescent; all came from the United States, Italy and Spain. Nucleic acid was either cDNA or gDNA, and it came from T cells, B-cell-depleted T cells, or PBMCs.

The data were produced by immunoSEQ multiplex PCR, yet TCRdb's version contains in-frame clones alone and is incomplete. Altogether more than 85,000 clones are present, approximately 85% being singletons, with the ten largest covering under 15%. J lost 5 bases, V lost 0 bases, and 1 base had no gene match. The germline V gene has CDR1 SGHNT and CDR2 YENEEA. CDR3 length equals 15 residues. V is TRBV11-3 and J is TRBJ2-5, with TRBD2 matching over 12 bases. The source material was peripheral blood. This clonotype was sampled from a human donor in a cohort sampled during active COVID-19. CDR3 nucleotide sequence: TGTGCCAGCAGCTTAGATGGACTAGCGGGGGAGACCCAGTACTTC. Amino acids: CASSLDGLAGETQYF.